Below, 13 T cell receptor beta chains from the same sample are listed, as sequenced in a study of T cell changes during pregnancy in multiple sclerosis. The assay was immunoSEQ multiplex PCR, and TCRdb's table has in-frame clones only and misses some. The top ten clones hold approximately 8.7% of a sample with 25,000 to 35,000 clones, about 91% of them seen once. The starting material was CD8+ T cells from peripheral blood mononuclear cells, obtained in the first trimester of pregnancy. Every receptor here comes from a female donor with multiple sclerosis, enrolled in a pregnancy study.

CDR3 sequence reads: CASSFSESYEQYF. CDR3 nucleotides: TGTGCCAGCAGTTTTTCGGAGTCCTACGAGCAGTACTTC. The rearrangement uses TRBV27 and TRBJ2-7; D remains unclear. CDR1 and CDR2 from the germline V gene are MNHEY and SMNVEV (reference sequence). V was pared by 3 bases and J by 1 base, with 7 bases between. The CDR3 is 13 residues long.

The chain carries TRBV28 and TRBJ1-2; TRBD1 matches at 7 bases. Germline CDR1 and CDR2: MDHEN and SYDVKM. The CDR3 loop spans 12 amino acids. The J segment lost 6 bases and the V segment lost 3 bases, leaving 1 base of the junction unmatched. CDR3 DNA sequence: TGTGCCAGCAGTTTTGACAGGGATGGCTACACCTTC. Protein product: CASSFDRDGYTF.

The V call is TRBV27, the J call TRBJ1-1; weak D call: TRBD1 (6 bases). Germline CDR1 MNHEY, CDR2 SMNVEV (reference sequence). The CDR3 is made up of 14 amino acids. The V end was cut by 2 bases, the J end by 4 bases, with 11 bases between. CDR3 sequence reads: CASSLGQLSTEAFF. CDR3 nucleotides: TGTGCCAGCAGTTTAGGACAGTTGTCCACTGAAGCTTTCTTT.

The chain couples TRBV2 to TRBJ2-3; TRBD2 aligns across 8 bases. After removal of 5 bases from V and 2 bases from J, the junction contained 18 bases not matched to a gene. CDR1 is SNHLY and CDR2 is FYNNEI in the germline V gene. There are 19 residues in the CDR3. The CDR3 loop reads CASSPRGTRASHITDTQYF. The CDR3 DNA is TGTGCCAGCAGTCCCCGCGGGACTAGGGCCTCACATATCACAGATACGCAGTATTTT. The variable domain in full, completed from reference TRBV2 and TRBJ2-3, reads EPEVTQTPSHQVTQMGQEVILRCVPISNHLYFYWYRQILGQKVEFLVSFYNNEISEKSEIFDDQFSVERPDGSNFTLKIRSTKLEDSAMYFCASSPRGTRASHITDTQYFGPGTRLTVL.

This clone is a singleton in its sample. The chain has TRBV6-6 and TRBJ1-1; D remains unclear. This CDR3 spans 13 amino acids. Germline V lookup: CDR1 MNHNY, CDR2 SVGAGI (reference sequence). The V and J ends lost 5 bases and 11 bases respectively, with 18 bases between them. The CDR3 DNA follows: TGTGCCAGCAGTCCCGGACTACTGGTTGGGGCTTTCTTT. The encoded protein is CASSPGLLVGAFF.

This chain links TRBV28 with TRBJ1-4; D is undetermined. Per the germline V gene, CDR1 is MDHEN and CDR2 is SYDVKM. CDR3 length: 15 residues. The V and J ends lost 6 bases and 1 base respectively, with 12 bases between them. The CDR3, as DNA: TGTGCCAGCAGCCCTCCGGCGGTAACTAATGAAAAACTGTTTTTT. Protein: CASSPPAVTNEKLFF.

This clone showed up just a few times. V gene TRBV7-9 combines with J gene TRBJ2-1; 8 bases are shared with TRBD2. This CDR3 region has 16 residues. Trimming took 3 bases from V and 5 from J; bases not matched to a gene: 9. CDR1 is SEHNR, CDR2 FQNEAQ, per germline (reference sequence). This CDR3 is CASSFGQAGVHNEQFF. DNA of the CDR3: TGTGCCAGCAGCTTCGGTCAAGCGGGGGTTCACAATGAGCAGTTCTTC.

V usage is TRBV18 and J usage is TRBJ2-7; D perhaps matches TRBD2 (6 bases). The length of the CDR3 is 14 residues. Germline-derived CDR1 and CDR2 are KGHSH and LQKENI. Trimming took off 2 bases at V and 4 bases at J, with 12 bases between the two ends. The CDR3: CASSPTRDSYEQYF. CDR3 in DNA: TGTGCCAGCTCACCAACTCGGGACTCATACGAGCAGTACTTC. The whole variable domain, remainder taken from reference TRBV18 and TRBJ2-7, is NAGVMQNPRHLVRRRGQEARLRCSPMKGHSHVYWYRQLPEEGLKFMVYLQKENIIDESGMPKERFSAEFPKEGPSILRIQQVVRGDSAAYFCASSPTRDSYEQYFGPGTRLTVT.

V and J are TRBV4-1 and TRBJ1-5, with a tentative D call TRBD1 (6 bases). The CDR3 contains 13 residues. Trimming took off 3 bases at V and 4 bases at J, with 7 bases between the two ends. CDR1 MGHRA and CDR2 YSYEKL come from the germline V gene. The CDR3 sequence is CASSQGANQPQHF. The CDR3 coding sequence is TGCGCCAGCAGCCAGGGGGCTAATCAGCCCCAGCATTTT.

The chain's CDR3 is CASSLIPGQETQYF. The CDR3 region has the DNA TGTGCCAGCAGCTTAATTCCGGGTCAAGAGACCCAGTACTTC. The rearrangement links TRBV11-2 to TRBJ2-5; no clear D gene. The germline V and J ends were trimmed by 2 bases and 2 bases, with 9 bases remaining between them. This CDR3 region has 14 residues. Germline CDR1 reads SGHAT; CDR2 reads FQNNGV.

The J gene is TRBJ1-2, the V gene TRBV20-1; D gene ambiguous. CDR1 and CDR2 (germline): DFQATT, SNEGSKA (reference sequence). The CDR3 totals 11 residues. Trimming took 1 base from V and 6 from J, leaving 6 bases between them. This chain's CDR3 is CSARVGDGYTF. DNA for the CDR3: TGCAGTGCTAGAGTCGGGGATGGCTACACCTTC.

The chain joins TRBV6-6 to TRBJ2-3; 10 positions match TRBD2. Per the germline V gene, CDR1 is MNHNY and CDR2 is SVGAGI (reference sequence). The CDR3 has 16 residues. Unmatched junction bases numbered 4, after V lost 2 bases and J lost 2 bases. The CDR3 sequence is CASSYGAGGITDTQYF. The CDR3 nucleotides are TGTGCCAGCAGTTACGGAGCGGGGGGGATCACAGATACGCAGTATTTT.

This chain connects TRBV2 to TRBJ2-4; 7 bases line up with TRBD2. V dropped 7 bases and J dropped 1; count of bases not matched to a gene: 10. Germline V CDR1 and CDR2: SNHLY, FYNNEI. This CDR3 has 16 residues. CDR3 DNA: TGTGCCAGCACGAGGGGAGGGGAGGGTGCCAAAAACATTCAGTACTTC. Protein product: CASTRGGEGAKNIQYF.